The 17 T cell receptor beta chains below all came from one sample that was sequenced in a study of early stage breast cancer tumors. Some clones are missing from TCRdb's copy, which holds only in-frame ones; the method was immunoSEQ multiplex PCR. The sample contains some 75,000 clones, roughly 84% of which appear only once. Sequencing input: blood. The receptors here all came from a person aged 55 to 75 with breast cancer.

This clone has only a few counts. The chain couples TRBV5-6 to TRBJ2-2; D may be TRBD2 (5 bases). Germline CDR1 is SGHDT and CDR2 is YYEEEE. The CDR3 covers 13 residues. Trimming took 9 bases from V and 1 from J, leaving 10 bases between them. The CDR3 loop is CATEVLNTGELFF. CDR3 DNA sequence: TGTGCCACGGAGGTCCTGAACACCGGGGAGCTGTTTTTT.

The V and J genes are TRBV5-5 and TRBJ2-3; the D is unclear. The CDR3 loop spans 13 amino acids. The V end lost 0 bases, the J end lost 6 bases, and 8 bases lay between the germline ends. Germline-derived CDR1 and CDR2 are SGHKS and YYEKEE (reference sequence). The CDR3 coding sequence is TGTGCCAGCAGCTTGGCGGATTCCGATACGCAGTATTTT. It encodes CASSLADSDTQYF.

This clone was detected a few times. The J gene is TRBJ1-6, the V gene TRBV28; D ambiguous. CDR1 MDHEN and CDR2 SYDVKM come from the germline V gene. The CDR3 has 14 residues. Trimming took 4 bases from V and 10 from J, leaving 14 bases between them. In DNA, the CDR3 is TGTGCCAGCAGTTCCATTGGCCGTTCCTCACCCCTCCACTTT. Protein sequence: CASSSIGRSSPLHF. The complete variable domain, with remaining parts taken from reference TRBV28 and TRBJ1-6, reads DVKVTQSSRYLVKRTGEKVFLECVQDMDHENMFWYRQDPGLGLRLIYFSYDVKMKEKGDIPEGYSVSREKKERFSLILESASTNQTSMYLCASSSIGRSSPLHFGNGTRLTVT.

This clone was seen a handful of times. This rearrangement joins TRBV5-1 to TRBJ1-2, with 8 positions matching TRBD1. V shed 0 bases and J 6 bases; nucleotides not matched to a gene: 7. This CDR3 comprises 15 residues. Germline CDR1 is SGHRS and CDR2 is YFSETQ. CDR3 protein: CASSLEGQVGNGYTF. The CDR3 coding sequence is TGCGCCAGCAGCTTGGAGGGACAGGTTGGTAATGGCTACACCTTC.

The V and J genes are TRBV7-9 and TRBJ2-5; 7 bases match TRBD1. Germline CDR1 is SEHNR and CDR2 is FQNEAQ (reference sequence). The J segment lost 7 bases and the V segment lost 4 bases, leaving 9 bases of the junction unmatched. The CDR3 has 14 residues. CDR3 sequence (DNA): TGTGCCAGCAGCTACGACAGGGTTCAGCGGACCCAGTACTTC. Its protein is CASSYDRVQRTQYF.

The J gene is TRBJ2-7, the V gene TRBV28, with D tentatively TRBD1 or TRBD2 (5 bases each). V dropped 7 bases and J dropped 4 bases, with 20 bases sitting between them. Germline assignment: CDR1 MDHEN and CDR2 SYDVKM. There are 15 residues in the CDR3. The CDR3 reads CASIPSGTVMYEQYF. The DNA for the CDR3 is TGTGCCAGCATCCCCTCAGGGACGGTAATGTACGAGCAGTACTTC.

The rearrangement joins TRBV9 to TRBJ2-4, with D possibly matching TRBD2 (5 bases). The ends were cut back, 4 bases at V and 12 bases at J, with 17 bases in the middle. Germline-derived CDR1 and CDR2 are SGDLS and YYNGEE. This CDR3 has 13 residues. The CDR3 sequence is CASSPRARTDQYF. For the CDR3, the DNA is TGTGCCAGCAGCCCGAGGGCACGCACCGATCAGTACTTC.

The V call is TRBV28, the J call TRBJ1-2, with TRBD1 matching 8 bases. CDR1 is MDHEN and CDR2 is SYDVKM in the germline V gene. This CDR3 contains 13 residues. J was trimmed by 6 bases and V by 4 bases; bases with no gene match: 4. CDR3 coding DNA: TGTGCCAGCAGTTCGGACAGGGCTCATGGCTACACCTTC. It translates to CASSSDRAHGYTF.

A few counts support this clone. The chain couples TRBV30 to TRBJ2-1, with D uncertain. Per the germline V gene, CDR1 is GTSNPN and CDR2 is SVGIG (reference sequence). The CDR3 is made up of 11 amino acids. V was pared by 2 bases and J by 6 bases, with 5 bases between. This CDR3 reads CAWSPFNEQFF. DNA for the CDR3: TGTGCCTGGAGTCCATTCAATGAGCAGTTCTTC.

This chain uses TRBV6-4 with TRBJ2-4; D is unclear. The ends were cut back, 5 bases at V and 10 bases at J, with 18 bases in the middle. Germline lookup yields CDR1 MRHNA and CDR2 SNTAGT. The CDR3 is 14 residues long. The CDR3 bases are TGTGCCAGCAGTACAGAGGTGGGATACCCGATTCAGTACTTC. Amino acid sequence: CASSTEVGYPIQYF.

The chain carries TRBV15 and TRBJ2-3; 8 positions match TRBD1. CDR1 is LNHNV, CDR2 YYDKDF, per germline (reference sequence). The junction had 2 bases not matched to a gene; V was cut back by 3 bases and J by 3 bases. The CDR3 is 14 amino acids. CDR3 sequence (DNA): TGTGCCACCAGCAGGGACAGGGTGACAGATACGCAGTATTTT. Translated: CATSRDRVTDTQYF.

The rearrangement joins TRBV7-8 to TRBJ2-2; 11 bases are shared with TRBD2. CDR1 is SGHVS, CDR2 FQNEAQ, per germline. The length of the CDR3 is 18 residues. After removal of 1 base from V and 1 base from J, the junction contained 5 bases not matched to a gene. The CDR3 loop is CASSLGGGLAVNTGELFF. Here the CDR3 DNA reads TGTGCCAGCAGCTTAGGGGGGGGACTAGCGGTGAACACCGGGGAGCTGTTTTTT.

The V call is TRBV20-1, the J call TRBJ2-1, with D hard to call. Deletions cut 3 bases from V and 6 bases from J, with 3 bases between. Germline V gene lookup returns CDR1 DFQATT and CDR2 SNEGSKA (reference sequence). The CDR3 totals 10 residues. This CDR3 is CSASLNEQFF. The CDR3 DNA reads TGCAGTGCTAGTCTCAATGAGCAGTTCTTC.

The rearrangement uses TRBV7-9 and TRBJ1-4; tentative D call: TRBD1 (5 bases). Germline V CDR1 and CDR2: SEHNR, FQNEAQ (reference sequence). This CDR3 region has 14 residues. With 4 bases removed from V and 10 bases from J, the gap between germline ends came to 16 bases. The CDR3 loop reads CASSSRTLGVKLFF. CDR3 nucleotides: TGTGCCAGCAGCTCCAGGACACTCGGGGTAAAACTGTTTTTT.

This chain's CDR3 is CASSLREGYNEQFF. The CDR3 DNA reads as TGTGCCAGTAGTTTACGGGAGGGGTACAATGAGCAGTTCTTC. The chain uses TRBV19 and TRBJ2-1; 8 bases align to TRBD2. The V gene's germline CDR1 is LNHDA and CDR2 SQIVND (reference sequence). The CDR3 runs to 14 residues. After removal of 5 bases from V and 4 bases from J, the junction contained 4 bases not matched to a gene.

The chain uses TRBV5-4 and TRBJ2-2; TRBD2 matches at 8 bases. Germline V gene data show CDR1 as SGHNT and CDR2 as YYREEE (reference sequence). With V trimmed by 4 bases and J by 7 bases, 9 bases remained unmatched. The CDR3 is made up of 15 amino acids. The CDR3 region is CASSPGLAGRGELFF. Written as DNA, the CDR3 is TGTGCCAGCAGCCCGGGGCTAGCGGGTCGCGGGGAGCTGTTTTTT.

This clone has just one count. This sequence joins TRBV4-2 and TRBJ2-1; D not certain. This CDR3 region has 12 residues. Trimming took 1 base from V and 9 from J, leaving 7 bases between them. Germline V gives CDR1 LGHNA, CDR2 YNFKEQ. The CDR3 reads CASSQGTTEQFF. CDR3 nucleotide sequence: TGTGCCAGCAGCCAAGGCACAACTGAGCAGTTCTTC.